The clone carrying this T cell receptor beta chain was seen many times. The antigen remains unidentified. The hyperthyroidism patients had a new diagnosis of under 2 months' duration and were aged 18 to 65. This specimen belongs to a study of Graves' ophthalmopathy and Graves' hyperthyroidism. About the study: Researchers classed hyperthyroidism as stable given no ophthalmopathy within 18 months of follow-up.

Amplification targeted the TCR beta CDR3 regions, with RNA transcripts as the source material. The authors performed first-round RT-PCR with HTBI primers and then a second-round multiplex PCR. TCRdb used MiXCR to reprocess the multiplex PCR reads, holding one entry per CDR3 protein. The data hold 560,000 or so distinct CDR3 sequences, with just under 40% observed a single time. Study-wide findings and caveats: The model's ophthalmopathy progression predictions had around 64% sensitivity and less than 85% specificity. Ophthalmopathy could be told apart from stable hyperthyroidism by a 13-signature model (approximately 90% sensitivity, 80% to 84% specificity).

The sequence came from an adult man with Graves' hyperthyroidism. The specimen sequenced was peripheral blood or thyroid tissue (not recorded which).

The CDR3 bases are TGTGCCAGTAGTAACCCGACAAGGGGGAACACTGAAGCTTTCTTT. It specifies CASSNPTRGNTEAFF. The chain uses TRBV19 and TRBJ1-1, with D tentatively TRBD1 (5 bases). The CDR3 covers 15 residues. Trimming took off 4 bases at V and 1 base at J, with 13 bases between the two ends. Germline V gene lookup returns CDR1 LNHDA and CDR2 SQIVND (reference sequence).